This TCR beta chain appears in the sequencing data of a study of blood T cell repertoires in COVID-19. Study in general: Sources were T cells, B-cell-depleted T cells, or PBMCs; the material itself was cDNA or gDNA.

The junction had 3 bases not matched to a gene; V was cut back by 6 bases and J by 4 bases. The length of the CDR3 is 13 residues. Per germline, CDR1 MGHDK and CDR2 SYGVNS. Clones were sequenced by immunoSEQ multiplex PCR, and TCRdb holds only the in-frame ones, with some missing. Among some 370,000 clones, roughly 89% were seen once, and the ten largest hold 5% to 8.5%. Sequencing input: peripheral blood. This chain connects TRBV25-1 to TRBJ2-7, with 10 bases that match TRBD1. This TCR was recovered from a man younger than 30 with active or convalescent COVID-19. CDR3 coding DNA: TGTGCCAGCAGGGGACAGGGGTCGTACGAGCAGTACTTC. It yields the protein CASRGQGSYEQYF.